The clone carrying this T cell receptor beta chain was picked up many times. Regions amplified from RNA transcripts were the TCR beta CDR3 regions. A first-round RT-PCR of the TCR CDR3 used the HTBI primer set. TCRdb reprocessed the multiplex PCR reads via MiXCR and lists one record per CDR3 protein. The sample records about 420,000 distinct CDR3 sequences, more than 15% being singletons. The data belong to a study of T cells in Graves' hyperthyroidism and ophthalmopathy. Looking at the study overall: Peripheral blood samples were taken at initial diagnosis, prior to any treatment.

CDR1 is SGHAT and CDR2 is FQDESV in the germline V gene (reference sequence). CDR3 length equals 14 residues. The V end lost 5 bases, the J end lost 2 bases, and 13 bases lay between the germline ends. Material: blood. This chain links TRBV11-1 with TRBJ2-7, with D tentatively TRBD1 or TRBD2 (5 bases each). The clonotype originates from a woman aged 18-29 years with Graves' hyperthyroidism. CDR3 loop: CASSTAGTTYEQYF. In DNA form, the CDR3 reads TGTGCCAGCAGCACCGCCGGGACGACCTACGAGCAGTACTTC.